This TCR beta chain was captured in a study of blood T cell repertoires in COVID-19. This clone showed up just once. Germline lookup yields CDR1 SGHNT and CDR2 YENEEA. V was cut by 5 bases and J by 6 bases, with 11 bases left in between. This CDR3 contains 13 residues. The repertoire was sequenced with immunoSEQ multiplex PCR; TCRdb's copy has only in-frame clones and lacks some. The sample consists of about 150,000 clones, 78% of them appearing once. Sequencing used PBMCs or T cells enriched from blood (not recorded which). V is TRBV11-3 and J is TRBJ2-1, with D possibly being TRBD2 (5 bases). This sequence originates from a woman aged 45-65 years who had recovered from COVID-19. CDR3 sequence reads: CASSLMAGNEQFF. The CDR3 bases are TGTGCCAGCAGCCTAATGGCGGGCAATGAGCAGTTCTTC.